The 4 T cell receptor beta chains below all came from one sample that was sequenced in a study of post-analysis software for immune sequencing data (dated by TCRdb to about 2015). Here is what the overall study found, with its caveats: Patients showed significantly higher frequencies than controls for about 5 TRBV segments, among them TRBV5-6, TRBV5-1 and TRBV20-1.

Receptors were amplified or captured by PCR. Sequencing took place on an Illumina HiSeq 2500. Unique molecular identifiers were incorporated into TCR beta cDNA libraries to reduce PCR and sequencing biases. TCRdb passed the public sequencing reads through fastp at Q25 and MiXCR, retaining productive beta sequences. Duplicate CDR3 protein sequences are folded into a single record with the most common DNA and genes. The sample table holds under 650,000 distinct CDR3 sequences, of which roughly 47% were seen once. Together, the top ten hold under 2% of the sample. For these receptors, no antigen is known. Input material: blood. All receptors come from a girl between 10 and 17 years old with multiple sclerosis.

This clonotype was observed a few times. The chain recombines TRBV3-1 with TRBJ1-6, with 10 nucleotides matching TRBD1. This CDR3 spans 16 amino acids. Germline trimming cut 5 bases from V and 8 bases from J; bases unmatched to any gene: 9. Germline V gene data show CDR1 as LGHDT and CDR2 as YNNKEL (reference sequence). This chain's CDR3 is CASSKYPGTGDSPLHF. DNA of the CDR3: TGTGCCAGCAGCAAATATCCCGGGACAGGGGATTCACCCCTCCACTTT.

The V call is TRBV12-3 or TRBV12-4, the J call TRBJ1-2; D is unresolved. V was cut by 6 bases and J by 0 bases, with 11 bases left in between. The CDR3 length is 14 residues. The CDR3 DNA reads TGTGCCAGCAGCTTCCGAGGGACTAACTATGGCTACACCTTC. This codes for CASSFRGTNYGYTF.

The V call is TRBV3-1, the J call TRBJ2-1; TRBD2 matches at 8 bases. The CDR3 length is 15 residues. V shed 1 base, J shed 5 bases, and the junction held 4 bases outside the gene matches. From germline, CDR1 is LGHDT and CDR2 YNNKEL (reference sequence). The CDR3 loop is CASSQGGTRNNEQFF. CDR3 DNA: TGTGCCAGCAGCCAAGGGGGGACTAGGAACAATGAGCAGTTCTTC.

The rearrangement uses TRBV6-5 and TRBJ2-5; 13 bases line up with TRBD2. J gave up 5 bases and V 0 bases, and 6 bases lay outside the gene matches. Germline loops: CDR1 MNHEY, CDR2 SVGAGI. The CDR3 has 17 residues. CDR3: CASSYSRTSGSRETQYF. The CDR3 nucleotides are TGTGCCAGCAGTTACTCGAGGACTAGCGGGAGTAGGGAGACCCAGTACTTC.